These 11 T cell receptor beta chains were all obtained from the same sample, sequenced in a study of control samples from healthy donors and cancer patients (TCRdb year 2020). Libraries were built with the immunoSEQ multiplex PCR assay. This is the immuneACCESS table as TCRdb keeps it, with only in-frame sequences that have V and J called. A part of the clones is gone; compared with another copy, unresolved V genes explain less than half, and the rest is unexplained. In this sample the table shows roughly 80,000 clones, around nine tenths of which occur a single time. The ten top clones hold around 6% of the sample. Sequencing input: blood. The receptors stem from a woman between 50 and 59 years old in good health.

This chain joins TRBV7-8 and TRBJ1-1, with D maybe TRBD1 (5 bases). The CDR3 length is 16 residues. The V gene's germline CDR1 is SGHVS and CDR2 FQNEAQ. Deletions cut 7 bases from V and 8 bases from J, with 26 bases between. CDR3 DNA: TGTGCCAGCAACCGATTTGGGCTAGAGAACCGGGGGGAAGCTTTCTTT. Translated, it gives CASNRFGLENRGEAFF.

With respect to this clone: Additional DNA sequences in this sample encode the identical CDR3. CDR3 protein: CASSLSGMNTEAFF. The CDR3 region has the DNA TGCGCCAGCAGTTTGTCCGGGATGAACACTGAAGCTTTCTTT. This chain joins TRBV5-1 and TRBJ1-1; D gene uncertain. V was pared by 5 bases and J by 0 bases, with 11 bases between. Germline CDR1 is SGHRS and CDR2 is YFSETQ. The CDR3 is 14 amino acids.

V gene TRBV19 combines with J gene TRBJ2-3; 9 bases are shared with TRBD2. Germline V gene sequence: CDR1 LNHDA, CDR2 SQIVND (reference sequence). V shed 5 bases and J 4 bases; nucleotides not matched to a gene: 10. CDR3 size: 16 residues. The CDR3 sequence is CASSSSASGASDTQYF. Written as DNA, the CDR3 is TGTGCCAGTAGTTCCTCCGCTAGCGGGGCATCAGATACGCAGTATTTT.

The chain uses TRBV9 and TRBJ1-2; perhaps TRBD1 as D (6 bases). The CDR3 spans 16 residues. Germline lookup yields CDR1 SGDLS and CDR2 YYNGEE. V was shortened by 0 bases and J by 5 bases, with 17 bases between the two germline ends. The CDR3 sequence: CASSVDSLTGAYGYTF. The CDR3 coding sequence is TGTGCCAGCAGCGTAGATTCTCTGACAGGAGCTTATGGCTACACCTTC.

This clone appeared a few times. V usage is TRBV19 and J usage is TRBJ2-7; D ambiguous. CDR1 is LNHDA, CDR2 SQIVND, per germline (reference sequence). CDR3 length equals 11 residues. The V end was cut by 8 bases, the J end by 0 bases, with 5 bases between. The CDR3 spells CASQSSYEQYF. Here the CDR3 DNA reads TGTGCCAGTCAGTCCTCCTACGAGCAGTACTTC.

The chain carries TRBV5-5 and TRBJ2-7; TRBD1 aligns across 9 bases. CDR3 length equals 15 residues. Per the germline V gene, CDR1 is SGHKS and CDR2 is YYEKEE (reference sequence). V lost 3 bases and J lost 5; bases outside the gene matches: 9. CDR3 coding DNA: TGTGCCAGCAGCTCGACCACAGGGGGCTATGACGAGCAGTACTTC. Translation gives CASSSTTGGYDEQYF. Full variable domain (rest looked up from reference TRBV5-5 and TRBJ2-7): DAGVTQSPTHLIKTRGQQVTLRCSPISGHKSVSWYQQVLGQGPQFIFQYYEKEERGRGNFPDRFSARQFPNYSSELNVNALLLGDSALYLCASSSTTGGYDEQYFGPGTRLTVT.

The V and J genes are TRBV2 and TRBJ1-6; D possibly corresponds to TRBD1 (5 bases). The CDR3 loop spans 18 amino acids. CDR1 and CDR2 (germline): SNHLY, FYNNEI. Trimming took 1 base from V and 0 from J, leaving 13 bases between them. The CDR3 is CASSEDGAYSSYNSPLHF. Here the CDR3 DNA reads TGTGCCAGCAGTGAAGATGGGGCCTATAGCTCCTATAATTCACCCCTCCACTTT.

V and J are TRBV19 and TRBJ1-3; TRBD1 matches 7 bases. Germline-derived CDR1 and CDR2 are LNHDA and SQIVND (reference sequence). Trimming removed 5 bases from V and 4 bases from J; junction bases left unmatched: 11. The CDR3 loop spans 16 amino acids. The CDR3 DNA follows: TGTGCCAGTAGTGCCCGGACAGGAGTGGACGGAAACACCATATATTTT. This codes for CASSARTGVDGNTIYF.

V usage is TRBV20-1 and J usage is TRBJ2-7, with a tentative D call TRBD1 (5 bases). The CDR3 totals 14 residues. Trimming took off 3 bases at V and 7 bases at J, with 19 bases between the two ends. In germline, CDR1 is DFQATT, CDR2 SNEGSKA (reference sequence). CDR3 residues: CSASRQGSLQEQYF. The CDR3 DNA reads TGCAGTGCTAGTCGGCAGGGATCCCTCCAGGAGCAGTACTTC.

J is TRBJ2-4 and V is TRBV19, with 10 bases fitting TRBD1. This CDR3 has 14 amino acids. Germline CDR1 and CDR2: LNHDA and SQIVND (reference sequence). With 6 bases clipped from V and 8 bases from J, the junction kept 7 bases outside the gene matches. In nucleotides, the CDR3 is TGTGCCAGTAGCGACAGGGGGCTCTGGGACATTCAGTACTTC. This sequence encodes CASSDRGLWDIQYF.

J is TRBJ2-3 and V is TRBV6-4; 10 nucleotides line up with TRBD1. This CDR3 contains 14 residues. Germline trimming cut 8 bases from V and 3 bases from J; bases unmatched to any gene: 5. Germline V gene data show CDR1 as MRHNA and CDR2 as SNTAGT. In DNA form, the CDR3 reads TGTGCCAGCCGACCGGGACAGGGGACAGATACGCAGTATTTT. Its protein product is CASRPGQGTDTQYF.